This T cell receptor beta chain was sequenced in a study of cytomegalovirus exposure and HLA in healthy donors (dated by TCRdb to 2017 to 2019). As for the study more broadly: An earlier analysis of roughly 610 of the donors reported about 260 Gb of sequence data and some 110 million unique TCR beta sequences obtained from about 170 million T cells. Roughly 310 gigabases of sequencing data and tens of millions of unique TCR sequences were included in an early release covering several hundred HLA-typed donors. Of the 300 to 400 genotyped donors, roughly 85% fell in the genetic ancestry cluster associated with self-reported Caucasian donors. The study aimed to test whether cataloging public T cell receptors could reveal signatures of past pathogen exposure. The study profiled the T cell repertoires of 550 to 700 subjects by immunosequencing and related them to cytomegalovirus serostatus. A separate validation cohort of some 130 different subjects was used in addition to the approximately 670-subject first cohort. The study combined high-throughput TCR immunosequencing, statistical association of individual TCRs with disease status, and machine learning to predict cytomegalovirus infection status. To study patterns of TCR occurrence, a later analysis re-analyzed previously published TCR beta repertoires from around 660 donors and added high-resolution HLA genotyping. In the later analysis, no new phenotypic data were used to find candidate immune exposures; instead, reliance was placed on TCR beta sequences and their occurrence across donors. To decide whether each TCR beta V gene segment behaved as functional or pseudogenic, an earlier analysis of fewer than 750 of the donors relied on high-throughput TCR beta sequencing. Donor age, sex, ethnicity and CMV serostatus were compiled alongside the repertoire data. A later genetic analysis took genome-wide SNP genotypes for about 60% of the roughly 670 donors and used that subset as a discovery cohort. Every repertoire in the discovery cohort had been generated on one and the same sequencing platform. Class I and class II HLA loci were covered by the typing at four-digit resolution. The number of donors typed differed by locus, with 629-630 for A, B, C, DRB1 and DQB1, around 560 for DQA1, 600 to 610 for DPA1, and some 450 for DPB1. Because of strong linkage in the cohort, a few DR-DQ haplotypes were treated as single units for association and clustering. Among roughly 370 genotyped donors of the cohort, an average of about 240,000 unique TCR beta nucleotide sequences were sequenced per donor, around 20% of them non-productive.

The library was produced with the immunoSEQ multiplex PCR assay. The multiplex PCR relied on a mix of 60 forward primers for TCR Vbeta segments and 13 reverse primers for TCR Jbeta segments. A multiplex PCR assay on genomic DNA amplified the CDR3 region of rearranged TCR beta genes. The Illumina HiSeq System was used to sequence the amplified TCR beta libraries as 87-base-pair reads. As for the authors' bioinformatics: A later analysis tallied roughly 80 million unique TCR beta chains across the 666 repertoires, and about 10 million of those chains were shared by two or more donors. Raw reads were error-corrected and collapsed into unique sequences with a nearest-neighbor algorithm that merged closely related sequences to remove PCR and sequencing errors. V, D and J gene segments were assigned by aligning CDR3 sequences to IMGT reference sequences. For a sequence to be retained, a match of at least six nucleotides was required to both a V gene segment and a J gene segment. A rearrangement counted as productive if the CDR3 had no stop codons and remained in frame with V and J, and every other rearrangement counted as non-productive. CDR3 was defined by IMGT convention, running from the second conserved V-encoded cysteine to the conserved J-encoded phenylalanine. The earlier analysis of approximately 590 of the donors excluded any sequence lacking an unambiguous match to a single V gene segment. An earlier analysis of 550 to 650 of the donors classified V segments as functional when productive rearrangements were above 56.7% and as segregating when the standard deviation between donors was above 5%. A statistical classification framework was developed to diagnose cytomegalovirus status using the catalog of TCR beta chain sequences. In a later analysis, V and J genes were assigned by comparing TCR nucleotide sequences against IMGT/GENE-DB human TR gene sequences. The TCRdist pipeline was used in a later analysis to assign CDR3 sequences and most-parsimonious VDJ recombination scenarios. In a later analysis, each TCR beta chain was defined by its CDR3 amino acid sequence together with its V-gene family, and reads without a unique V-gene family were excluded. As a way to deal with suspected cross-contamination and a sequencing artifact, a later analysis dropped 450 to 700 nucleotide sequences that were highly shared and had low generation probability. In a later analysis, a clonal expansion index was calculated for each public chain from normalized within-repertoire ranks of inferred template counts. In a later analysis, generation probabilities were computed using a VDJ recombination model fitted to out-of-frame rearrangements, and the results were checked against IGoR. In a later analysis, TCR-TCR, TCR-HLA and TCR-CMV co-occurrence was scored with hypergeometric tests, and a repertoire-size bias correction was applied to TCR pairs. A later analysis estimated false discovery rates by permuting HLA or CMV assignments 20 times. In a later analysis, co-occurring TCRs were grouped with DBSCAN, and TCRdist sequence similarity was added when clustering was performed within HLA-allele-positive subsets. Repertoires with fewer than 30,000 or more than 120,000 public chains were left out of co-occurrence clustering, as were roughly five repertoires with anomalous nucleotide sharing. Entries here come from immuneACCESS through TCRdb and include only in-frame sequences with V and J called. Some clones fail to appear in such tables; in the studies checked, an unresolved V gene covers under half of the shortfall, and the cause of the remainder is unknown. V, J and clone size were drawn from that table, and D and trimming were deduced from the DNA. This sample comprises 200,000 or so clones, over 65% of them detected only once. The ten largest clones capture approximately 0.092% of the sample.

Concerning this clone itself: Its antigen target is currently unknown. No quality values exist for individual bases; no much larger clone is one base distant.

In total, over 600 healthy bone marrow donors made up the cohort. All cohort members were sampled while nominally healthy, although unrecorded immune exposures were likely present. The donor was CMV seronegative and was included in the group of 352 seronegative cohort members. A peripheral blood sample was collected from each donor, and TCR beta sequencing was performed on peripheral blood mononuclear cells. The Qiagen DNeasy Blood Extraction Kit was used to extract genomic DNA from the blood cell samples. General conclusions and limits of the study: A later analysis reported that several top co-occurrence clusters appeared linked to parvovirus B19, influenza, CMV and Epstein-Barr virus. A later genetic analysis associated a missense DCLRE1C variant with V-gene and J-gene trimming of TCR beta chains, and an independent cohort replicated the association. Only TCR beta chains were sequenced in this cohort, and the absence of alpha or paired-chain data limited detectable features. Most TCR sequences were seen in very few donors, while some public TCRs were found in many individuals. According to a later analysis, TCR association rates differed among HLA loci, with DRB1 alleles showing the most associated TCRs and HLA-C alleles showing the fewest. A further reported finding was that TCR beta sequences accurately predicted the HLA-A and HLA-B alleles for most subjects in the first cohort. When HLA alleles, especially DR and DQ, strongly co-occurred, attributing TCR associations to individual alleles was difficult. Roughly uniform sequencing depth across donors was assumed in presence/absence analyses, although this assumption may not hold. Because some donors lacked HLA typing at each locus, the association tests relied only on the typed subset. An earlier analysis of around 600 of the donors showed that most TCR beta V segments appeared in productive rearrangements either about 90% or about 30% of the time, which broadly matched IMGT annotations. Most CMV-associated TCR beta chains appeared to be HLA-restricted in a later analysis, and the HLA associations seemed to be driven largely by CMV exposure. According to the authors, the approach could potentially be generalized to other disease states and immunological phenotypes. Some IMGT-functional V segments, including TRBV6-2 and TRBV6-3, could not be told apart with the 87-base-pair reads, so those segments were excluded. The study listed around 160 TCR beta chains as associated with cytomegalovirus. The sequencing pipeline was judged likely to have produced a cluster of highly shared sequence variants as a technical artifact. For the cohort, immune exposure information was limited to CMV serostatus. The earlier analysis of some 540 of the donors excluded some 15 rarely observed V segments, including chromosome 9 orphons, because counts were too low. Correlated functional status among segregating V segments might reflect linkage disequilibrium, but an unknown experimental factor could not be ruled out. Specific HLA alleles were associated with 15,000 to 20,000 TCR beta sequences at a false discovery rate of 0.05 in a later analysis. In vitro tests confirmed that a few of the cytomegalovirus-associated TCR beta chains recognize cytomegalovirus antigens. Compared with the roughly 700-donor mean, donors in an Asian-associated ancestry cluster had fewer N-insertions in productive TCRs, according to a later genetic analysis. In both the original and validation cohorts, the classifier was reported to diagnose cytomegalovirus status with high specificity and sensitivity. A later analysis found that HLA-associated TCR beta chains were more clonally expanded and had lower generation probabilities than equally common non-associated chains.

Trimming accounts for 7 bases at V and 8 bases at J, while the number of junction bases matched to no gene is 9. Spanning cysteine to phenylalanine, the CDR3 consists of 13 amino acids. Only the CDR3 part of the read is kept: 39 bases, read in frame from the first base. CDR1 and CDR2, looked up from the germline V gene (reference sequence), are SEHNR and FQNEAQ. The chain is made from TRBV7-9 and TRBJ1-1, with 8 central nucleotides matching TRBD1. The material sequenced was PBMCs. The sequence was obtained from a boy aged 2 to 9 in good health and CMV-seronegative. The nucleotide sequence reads TGTGCCAGCAACCACAGGGGGGGGTTGGAAGCTTTCTTT. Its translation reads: CASNHRGGLEAFF. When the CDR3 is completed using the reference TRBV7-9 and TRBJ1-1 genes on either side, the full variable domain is DTGVSQNPRHKITKRGQNVTFRCDPISEHNRLYWYRQTLGQGPEFLTYFQNEAQLEKSRLLSDRFSAERPKGSFSTLEIQRTEQGDSAMYLCASNHRGGLEAFFGQGTRLTVV.